This TCR beta chain comes out of a study of blood T cells in healthy people across ages. The CDR3 has 13 amino acids. V was shortened by 7 bases and J by 1 base, with 9 bases between the two germline ends. Through a sample-barcoded 5' primer and a J-beta primer mix, a second PCR was run for roughly 7 to 11 cycles. TCRdb processed the 5' RACE reads anew with MiXCR; each CDR3 protein has one entry. The sample holds around 1.5 million distinct CDR3 sequences, roughly 60% seen once. The specimen sequenced was blood. This TCR derives from a man between 18 and 35 years old in good health. J is TRBJ2-3 and V is TRBV12-3 or TRBV12-4; D uncertain. CDR3 nucleotides: TGTGCCAGCACCATCTTCGGCACAGATACGCAGTATTTT. Its translation is CASTIFGTDTQYF.